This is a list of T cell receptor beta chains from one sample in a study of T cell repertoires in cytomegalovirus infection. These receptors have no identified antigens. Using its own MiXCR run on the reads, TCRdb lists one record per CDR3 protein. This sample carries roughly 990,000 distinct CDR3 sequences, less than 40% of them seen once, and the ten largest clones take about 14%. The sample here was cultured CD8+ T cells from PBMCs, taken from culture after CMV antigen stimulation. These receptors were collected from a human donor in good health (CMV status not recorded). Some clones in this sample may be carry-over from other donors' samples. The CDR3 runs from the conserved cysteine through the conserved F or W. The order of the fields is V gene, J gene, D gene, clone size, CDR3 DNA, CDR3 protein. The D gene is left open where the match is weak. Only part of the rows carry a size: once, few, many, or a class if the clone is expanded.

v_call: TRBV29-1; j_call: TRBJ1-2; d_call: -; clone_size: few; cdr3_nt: TGCAGCGTTGACGACCCCGCCAATGGCTACACCTTC; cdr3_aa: CSVDDPANGYTF
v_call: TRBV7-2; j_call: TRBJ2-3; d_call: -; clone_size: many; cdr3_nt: TGTGCCAGCAGCTTAGCGCCTTCCGGGGGCACAGATACGCAGTATTTT; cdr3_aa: CASSLAPSGGTDTQYF
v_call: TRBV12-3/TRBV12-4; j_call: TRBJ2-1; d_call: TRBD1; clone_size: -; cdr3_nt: TGTGCCAGCAGTGCCCTTCGGGACAGCTACAATGAGCAGTTCTTC; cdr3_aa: CASSALRDSYNEQFF
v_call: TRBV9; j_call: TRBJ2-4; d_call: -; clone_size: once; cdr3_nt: TGTGCCAGCAGCGTAGGGGGCAAAAACATTCAGTACTTC; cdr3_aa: CASSVGGKNIQYF
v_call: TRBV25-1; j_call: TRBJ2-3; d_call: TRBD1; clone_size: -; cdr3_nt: TGTGCCAGCAGCCACCCCAATTCTCAGGGGGCCGGAGATACGCAGTATTTT; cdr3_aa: CASSHPNSQGAGDTQYF
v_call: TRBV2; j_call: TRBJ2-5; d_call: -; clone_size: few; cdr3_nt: TGTGCCAGCATCGGGGGCACGAAGACCCAGTACTTC; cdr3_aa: CASIGGTKTQYF
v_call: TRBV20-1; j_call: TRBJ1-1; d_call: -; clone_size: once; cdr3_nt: TGCAGTACCGAACACAGGCTAACCTCCGAAGCTTTCTTT; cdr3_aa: CSTEHRLTSEAFF
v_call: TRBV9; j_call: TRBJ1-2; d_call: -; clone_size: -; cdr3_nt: TGTGCCAGCAGCCCAACCCCGGGGGCGGCAAATGGCTACACCTTC; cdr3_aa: CASSPTPGAANGYTF
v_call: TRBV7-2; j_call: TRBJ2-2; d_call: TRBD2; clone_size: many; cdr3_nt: TGTGCCAGCAGCCCGCTAGCGGGGGTCGGGGAGCTGTTTTTT; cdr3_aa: CASSPLAGVGELFF
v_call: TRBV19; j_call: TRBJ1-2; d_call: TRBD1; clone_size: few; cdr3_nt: TGTGCCAGTAGTATACCGGGACAGGATGGCTACACCTTC; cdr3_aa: CASSIPGQDGYTF
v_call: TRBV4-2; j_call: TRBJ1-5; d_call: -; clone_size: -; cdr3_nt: TGTGCCAGCAGCCAAGGACACCTAGAGCGTCAGCCCCAGCATTTT; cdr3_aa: CASSQGHLERQPQHF
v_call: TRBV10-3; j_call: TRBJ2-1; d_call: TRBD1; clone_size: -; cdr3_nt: TGTGCCATCAGTGGGCTTAAACAGGGGGTAGACTTCTACAATGAGCAGTTCTTC; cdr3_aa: CAISGLKQGVDFYNEQFF
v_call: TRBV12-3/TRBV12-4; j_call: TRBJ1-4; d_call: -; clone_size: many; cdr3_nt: TGTGCCAGCAGTTTAGGGGATGCAACTAATGAAAAACTGTTTTTT; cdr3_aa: CASSLGDATNEKLFF
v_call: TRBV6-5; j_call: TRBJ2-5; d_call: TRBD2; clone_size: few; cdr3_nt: TGTGCCAGCAGTTACTCGAATGGGGCGGGGGGGCCTGAGACCCAGTACTTC; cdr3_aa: CASSYSNGAGGPETQYF
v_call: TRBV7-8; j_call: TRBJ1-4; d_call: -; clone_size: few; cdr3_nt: TGTGCCAGCAGCTCGAATCACGGCGAGGAAAAACTGTTTTTT; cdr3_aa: CASSSNHGEEKLFF